The T cell receptor beta chain described here comes from a study of identical twins. This clonotype has a count of ten or more. Its antigen is not identified. TCRdb recomputed calls from the 5' RACE reads with MiXCR, one row per CDR3 protein. The sample includes 200,000 to 250,000 distinct CDR3 sequences, 7.5% of them seen just once. Points from the study as a whole: Models underestimated TCR alpha sharing (out-of-frame) in monozygotic twins. Beta clonotypes that were abundant in cord blood contained fewer insertions, a pattern absent from memory repertoires.

Germline loops: CDR1 MNHNS, CDR2 SASEGT. There are 15 residues in the CDR3. J was trimmed by 0 bases and V by 6 bases; bases with no gene match: 5. These sequences were also reported in another study, on yellow fever vaccine responses in identical twins.

This receptor was taken from a woman in her late teens or twenties in good health. What was sequenced was CD8+ T cells sorted from blood. The rearrangement joins TRBV6-1 to TRBJ2-7; 10 nucleotides align to TRBD2. In nucleotides, the CDR3 is TGTGCCAGCAGCTCTAGCGGGGGAAGCTCCTACGAGCAGTACGTC. This sequence encodes CASSSSGGSSYEQYV.